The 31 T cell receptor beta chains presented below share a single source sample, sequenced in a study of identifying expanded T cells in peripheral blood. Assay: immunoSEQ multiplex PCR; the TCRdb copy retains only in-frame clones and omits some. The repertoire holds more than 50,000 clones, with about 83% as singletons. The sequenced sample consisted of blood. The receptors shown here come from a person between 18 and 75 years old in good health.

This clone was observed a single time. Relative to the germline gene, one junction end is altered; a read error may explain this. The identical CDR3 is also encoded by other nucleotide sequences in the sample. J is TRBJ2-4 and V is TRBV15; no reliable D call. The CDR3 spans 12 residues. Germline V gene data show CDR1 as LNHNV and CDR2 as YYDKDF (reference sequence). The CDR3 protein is CATSEPPDIQYF. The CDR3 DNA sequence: TGCGCCACCAGCGAGCCCCCAGACATTCAGTACTTC. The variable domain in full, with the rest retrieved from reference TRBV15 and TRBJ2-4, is DAMVIQNPRYQVTQFGKPVTLSCSQTLNHNVMYWYQQKSSQAPKLLFHYYDKDFNNEADTPDNFQSRRPNTSFCFLDIRSPGLGDTAMYLCATSEPPDIQYFGAGTRLSVL.

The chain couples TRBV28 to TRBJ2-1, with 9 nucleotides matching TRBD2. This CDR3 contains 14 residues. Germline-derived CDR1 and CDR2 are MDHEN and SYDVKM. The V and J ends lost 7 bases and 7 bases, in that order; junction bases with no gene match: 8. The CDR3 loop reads CASIRSSGKNEQFF. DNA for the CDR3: TGTGCCAGCATAAGGTCTAGCGGGAAAAATGAGCAGTTCTTC.

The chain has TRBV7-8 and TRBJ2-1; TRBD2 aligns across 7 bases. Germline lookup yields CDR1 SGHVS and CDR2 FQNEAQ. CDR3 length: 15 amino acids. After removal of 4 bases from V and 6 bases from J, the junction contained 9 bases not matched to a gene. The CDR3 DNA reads TGTGCCAGCAGCTCCCGGGCTAGCGGAGCCAATGAGCAGTTCTTC. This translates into CASSSRASGANEQFF.

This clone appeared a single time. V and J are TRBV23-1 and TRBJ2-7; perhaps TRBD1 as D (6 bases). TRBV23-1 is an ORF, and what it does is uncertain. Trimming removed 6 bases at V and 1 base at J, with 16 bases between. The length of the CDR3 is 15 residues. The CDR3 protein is CASSQQRTASYEQYF. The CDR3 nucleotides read TGCGCCAGCAGCCAACAAAGGACAGCGTCCTACGAGCAGTACTTC.

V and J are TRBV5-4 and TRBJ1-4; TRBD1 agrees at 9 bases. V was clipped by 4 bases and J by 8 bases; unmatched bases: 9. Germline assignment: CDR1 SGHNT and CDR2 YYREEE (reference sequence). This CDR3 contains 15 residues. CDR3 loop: CASSPGTGLGEKLFF. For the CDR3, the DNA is TGTGCCAGCAGCCCGGGGACAGGGCTAGGAGAAAAACTGTTTTTT.

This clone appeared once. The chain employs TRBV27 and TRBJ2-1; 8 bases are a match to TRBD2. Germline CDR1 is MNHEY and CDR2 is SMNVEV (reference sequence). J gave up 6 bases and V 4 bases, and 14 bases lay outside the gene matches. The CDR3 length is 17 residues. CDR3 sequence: CASSYGLRRGAFNEQFF. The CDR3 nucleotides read TGTGCCAGCAGTTATGGCCTTAGGCGGGGGGCCTTCAATGAGCAGTTCTTC.

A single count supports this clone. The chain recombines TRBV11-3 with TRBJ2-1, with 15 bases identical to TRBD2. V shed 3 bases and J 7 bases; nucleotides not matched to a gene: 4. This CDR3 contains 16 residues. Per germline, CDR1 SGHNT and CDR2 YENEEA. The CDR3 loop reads CASSLTGTSGRNEQFF. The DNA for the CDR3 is TGTGCCAGCAGCTTGACCGGGACTAGCGGGAGGAATGAGCAGTTCTTC. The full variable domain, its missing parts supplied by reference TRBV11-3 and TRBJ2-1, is EAGVVQSPRYKIIEKKQPVAFWCNPISGHNTLYWYLQNLGQGPELLIRYENEEAVDDSQLPKDRFSAERLKGVDSTLKIQPAELGDSAVYLCASSLTGTSGRNEQFFGPGTRLTVL.

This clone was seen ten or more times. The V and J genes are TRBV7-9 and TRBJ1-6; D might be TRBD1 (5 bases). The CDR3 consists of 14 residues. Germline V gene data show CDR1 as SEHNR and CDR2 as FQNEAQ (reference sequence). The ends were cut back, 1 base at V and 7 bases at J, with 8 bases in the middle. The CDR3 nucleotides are TGTGCCAGCAGCTTAGGGGACGGGAATTCACCCCTCCACTTT. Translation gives CASSLGDGNSPLHF.

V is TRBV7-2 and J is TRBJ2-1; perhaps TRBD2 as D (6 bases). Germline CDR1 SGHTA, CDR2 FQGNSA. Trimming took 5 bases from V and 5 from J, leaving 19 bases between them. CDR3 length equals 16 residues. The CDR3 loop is CASSRGRGGYNNEQFF. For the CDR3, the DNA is TGTGCCAGCAGCCGCGGACGTGGGGGGTACAACAATGAGCAGTTCTTC.

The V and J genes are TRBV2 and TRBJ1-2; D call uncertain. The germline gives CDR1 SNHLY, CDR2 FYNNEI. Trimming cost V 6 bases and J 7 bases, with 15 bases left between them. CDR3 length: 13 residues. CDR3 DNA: TGTGCCAGCAGCCATAGGGAGGCTGGTGGCTACACCTTC. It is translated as CASSHREAGGYTF.

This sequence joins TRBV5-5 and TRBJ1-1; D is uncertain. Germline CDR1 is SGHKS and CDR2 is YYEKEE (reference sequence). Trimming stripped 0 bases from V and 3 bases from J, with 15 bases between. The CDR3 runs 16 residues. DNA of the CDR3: TGTGCCAGCAGCTTGGCCTTAAGGGCCGGGGACACTGAAGCTTTCTTT. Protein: CASSLALRAGDTEAFF.

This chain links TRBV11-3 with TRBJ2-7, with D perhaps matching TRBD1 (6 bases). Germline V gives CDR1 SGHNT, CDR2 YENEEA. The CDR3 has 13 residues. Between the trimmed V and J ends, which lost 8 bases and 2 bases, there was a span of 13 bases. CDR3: CASAPRGTYEQYF. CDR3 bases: TGTGCCAGCGCCCCCAGGGGCACCTACGAGCAGTACTTC.

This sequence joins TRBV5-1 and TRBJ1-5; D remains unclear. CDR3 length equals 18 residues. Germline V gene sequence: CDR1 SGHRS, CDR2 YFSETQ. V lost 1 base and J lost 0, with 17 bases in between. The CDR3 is CASSLSGPSYYSNQPQHF. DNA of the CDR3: TGCGCCAGCAGCTTGTCCGGACCGAGTTATTATAGCAATCAGCCCCAGCATTTT.

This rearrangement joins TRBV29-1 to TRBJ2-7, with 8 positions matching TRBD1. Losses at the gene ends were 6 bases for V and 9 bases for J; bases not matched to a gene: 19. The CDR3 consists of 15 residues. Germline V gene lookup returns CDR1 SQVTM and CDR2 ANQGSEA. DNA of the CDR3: TGCAGCGTCCCTCACAGGCAGGGGGCTATAGAGGGGCAGTACTTC. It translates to CSVPHRQGAIEGQYF.

CDR3 loop: CASSVLRGKLRGTEAFF. The CDR3 region has the DNA TGTGCCAGCAGTGTTCTCAGGGGGAAGTTACGGGGCACTGAAGCTTTCTTT. V usage is TRBV6-1 and J usage is TRBJ1-1, with TRBD1 matching 7 bases. With V trimmed by 4 bases and J by 4 bases, 15 bases remained unmatched. This CDR3 contains 17 residues. Germline loops: CDR1 MNHNS, CDR2 SASEGT.

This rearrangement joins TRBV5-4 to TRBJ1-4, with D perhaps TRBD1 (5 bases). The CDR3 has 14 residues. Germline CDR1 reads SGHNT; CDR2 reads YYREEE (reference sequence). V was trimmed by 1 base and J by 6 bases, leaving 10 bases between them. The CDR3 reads CASSLMGLDEKLFF. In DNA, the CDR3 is TGTGCCAGCAGCTTGATGGGGCTTGATGAAAAACTGTTTTTT.

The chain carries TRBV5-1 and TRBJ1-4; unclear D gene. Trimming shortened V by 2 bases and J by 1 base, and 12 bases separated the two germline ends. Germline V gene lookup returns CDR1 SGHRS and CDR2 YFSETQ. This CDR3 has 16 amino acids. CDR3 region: CASSLAPFGTNEKLFF. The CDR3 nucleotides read TGCGCCAGCAGCTTAGCTCCTTTTGGAACTAATGAAAAACTGTTTTTT.

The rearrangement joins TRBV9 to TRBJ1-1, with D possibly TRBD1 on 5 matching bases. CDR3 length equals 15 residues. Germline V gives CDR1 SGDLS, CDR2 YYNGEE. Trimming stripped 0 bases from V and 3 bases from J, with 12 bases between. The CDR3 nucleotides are TGTGCCAGCAGCGTAGGGACGGGCAGGGACACTGAAGCTTTCTTT. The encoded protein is CASSVGTGRDTEAFF.

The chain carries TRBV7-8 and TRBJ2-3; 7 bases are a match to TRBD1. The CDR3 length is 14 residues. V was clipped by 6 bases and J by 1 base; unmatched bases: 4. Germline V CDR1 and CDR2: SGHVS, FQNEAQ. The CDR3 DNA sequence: TGTGCCAGCAGTACAGGGGTGGGCACAGATACGCAGTATTTT. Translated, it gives CASSTGVGTDTQYF.

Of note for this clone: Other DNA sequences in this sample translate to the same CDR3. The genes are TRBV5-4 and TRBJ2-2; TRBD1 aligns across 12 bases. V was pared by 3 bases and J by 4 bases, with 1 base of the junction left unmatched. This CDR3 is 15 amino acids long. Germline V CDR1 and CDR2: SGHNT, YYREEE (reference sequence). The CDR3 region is CASSWDRGRTGELFF. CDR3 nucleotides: TGTGCCAGCAGCTGGGACAGGGGGCGCACCGGGGAGCTGTTTTTT.

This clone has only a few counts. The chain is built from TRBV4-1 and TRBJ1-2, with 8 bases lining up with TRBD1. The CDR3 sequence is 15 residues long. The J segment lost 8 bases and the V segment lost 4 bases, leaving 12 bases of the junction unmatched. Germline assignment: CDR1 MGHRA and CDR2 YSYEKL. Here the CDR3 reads CASSPLRGRGQGYTF. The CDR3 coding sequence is TGCGCCAGCAGCCCTCTCCGAGGCAGGGGGCAAGGCTACACCTTC.

Written as DNA, the CDR3 is TGTGCCAGCAGTCGATGGGACAGGGGATCCTACGAGCAGTACGTC. Translated: CASSRWDRGSYEQYV. V gene TRBV21-1 combines with J gene TRBJ2-7; the D call in the table, TRBD1, was not verified against the DNA. TRBV21-1 is a known pseudogene. There are 15 residues in the CDR3.

This chain's CDR3 is CASSSGGLQETQYF. In DNA form, the CDR3 reads TGTGCCAGCAGCAGTGGGGGGCTCCAAGAGACCCAGTACTTC. The chain uses TRBV21-1 and TRBJ2-5. TRBV21-1 is flagged as a pseudogene. The CDR3 has 14 residues.

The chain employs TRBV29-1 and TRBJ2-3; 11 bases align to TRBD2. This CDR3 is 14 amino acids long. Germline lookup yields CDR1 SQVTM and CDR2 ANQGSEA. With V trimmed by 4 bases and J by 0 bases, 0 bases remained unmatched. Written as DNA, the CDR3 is TGCAGCGTTGGACTAGCGGGGAGCACAGATACGCAGTATTTT. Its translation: CSVGLAGSTDTQYF.

Here the CDR3 reads CASSLGGGPNTEAFF. CDR3 nucleotides: TGTGCCAGCAGTTTGGGGGGGGGACCGAACACTGAAGCTTTCTTT. V usage is TRBV7-2 and J usage is TRBJ1-1, with D maybe TRBD1 (5 bases). Germline lookup yields CDR1 SGHTA and CDR2 FQGNSA. With 6 bases removed from V and 1 base from J, the gap between germline ends came to 15 bases. The CDR3 consists of 15 residues.

The CDR3 sequence is CATSTPRPDNEQFF. The DNA of the CDR3 is TGTGCCACCAGCACCCCGCGGCCTGACAATGAGCAGTTCTTC. V gene TRBV15 combines with J gene TRBJ2-1; unclear D gene. From germline, CDR1 is LNHNV and CDR2 YYDKDF (reference sequence). The CDR3 consists of 14 residues. V shed 4 bases and J shed 5 bases, with 12 bases lying between them.

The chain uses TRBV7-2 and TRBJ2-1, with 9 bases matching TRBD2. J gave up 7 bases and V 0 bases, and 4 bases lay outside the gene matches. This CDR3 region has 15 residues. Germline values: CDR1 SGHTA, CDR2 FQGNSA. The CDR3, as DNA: TGTGCCAGCAGCTTAGCTAGCGGGAGATATAATGAGCAGTTCTTC. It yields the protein CASSLASGRYNEQFF.

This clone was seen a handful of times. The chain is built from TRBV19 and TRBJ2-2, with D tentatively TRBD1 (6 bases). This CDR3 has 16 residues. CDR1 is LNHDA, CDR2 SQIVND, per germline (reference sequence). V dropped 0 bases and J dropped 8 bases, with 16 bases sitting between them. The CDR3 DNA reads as TGTGCCAGTAGTATAGATCTCAGGGGCGCTGAGGGGGAGCTGTTTTTT. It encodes CASSIDLRGAEGELFF.

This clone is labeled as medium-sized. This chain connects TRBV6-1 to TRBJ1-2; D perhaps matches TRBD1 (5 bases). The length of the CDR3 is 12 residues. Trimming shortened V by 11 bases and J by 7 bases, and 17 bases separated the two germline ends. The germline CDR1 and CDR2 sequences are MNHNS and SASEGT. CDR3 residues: CAFQGNLGGYTF. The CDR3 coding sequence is TGTGCCTTTCAGGGAAATCTCGGTGGCTACACCTTC.

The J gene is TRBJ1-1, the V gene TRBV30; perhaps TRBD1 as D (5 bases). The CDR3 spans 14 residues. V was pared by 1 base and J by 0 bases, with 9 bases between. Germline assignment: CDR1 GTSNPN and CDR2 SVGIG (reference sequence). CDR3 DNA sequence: TGTGCCTGGAGTGGGGGCGGGATGAACACTGAAGCTTTCTTT. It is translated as CAWSGGGMNTEAFF.

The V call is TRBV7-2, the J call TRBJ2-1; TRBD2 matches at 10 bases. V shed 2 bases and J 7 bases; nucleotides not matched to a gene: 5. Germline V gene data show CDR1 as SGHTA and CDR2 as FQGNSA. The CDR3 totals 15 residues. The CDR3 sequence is CASSLSGGAVNEQFF. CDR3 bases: TGTGCCAGCAGCTTAAGCGGGGGGGCAGTAAATGAGCAGTTCTTC.